This is a list of T cell receptor beta chains from one sample in a study of long-term antiretroviral therapy in people with HIV. TCRdb's table, derived via immunoSEQ multiplex PCR, lists solely in-frame clones and lacks some. This sample has roughly 25,000 clones, with roughly four fifths found just once. The source material was unsorted PBMCs, sampled 1.1 years before starting antiretroviral therapy. Source of these receptors: a woman aged 25 to 45 with HIV. Both conserved end residues are part of each CDR3. The D gene is left open where the match is weak. The listing skips clone size in some rows; elsewhere it reads once, few, many or a size class.

V	size	D	J	CDR3	DNA
TRBV19	-	-	TRBJ1-2	CASSVWGFDGYTF	TGTGCCAGTAGTGTCTGGGGTTTCGATGGCTACACCTTC
TRBV29-1	once	-	TRBJ1-2	CSVSDPFTSYGYTF	TGCAGCGTTTCGGACCCCTTTACCTCATATGGCTACACCTTC
TRBV27	-	-	TRBJ1-2	CASRLQGLGPYGYTF	TGTGCCAGCAGACTACAAGGACTGGGCCCATATGGCTACACCTTC
TRBV18	-	-	TRBJ1-2	CASSPPQRERGYTF	TGTGCCAGCTCACCACCCCAGAGGGAACGTGGCTACACCTTC
TRBV10-3	-	TRBD1	TRBJ2-2	CAISQPGTGVAGELFF	TGTGCCATCTCCCAGCCCGGGACAGGGGTAGCCGGGGAGCTGTTTTTT
TRBV30	-	TRBD2	TRBJ2-1	CAWSKRIASGGNEQFF	TGTGCCTGGAGTAAACGGATCGCTAGCGGGGGGAATGAGCAGTTCTTC
TRBV9	-	-	TRBJ1-6	CASSAEGRGSNSPLHF	TGTGCCAGCAGCGCCGAGGGAAGGGGAAGTAATTCACCCCTCCACTTT
TRBV9	-	-	TRBJ1-2	CASSVGVGEAYGYTF	TGTGCCAGCAGCGTAGGGGTCGGGGAGGCCTATGGCTACACCTTC
TRBV9	once	-	TRBJ1-2	CASSVGNRVGYTF	TGTGCCAGCAGCGTAGGAAACAGGGTCGGCTACACCTTC
TRBV10-3	-	-	TRBJ2-5	CATEQGETQYF	TGTGCCACCGAACAGGGAGAGACCCAGTACTTC
TRBV5-4	-	-	TRBJ1-6	CASSFARDNSPLHF	TGTGCCAGCAGCTTTGCCAGGGATAATTCACCCCTCCACTTT
TRBV2	-	-	TRBJ2-7	CASRKPGQNNYEQYF	TGTGCCAGCAGAAAGCCTGGACAGAATAACTACGAGCAGTACTTC
TRBV10-1	-	TRBD1	TRBJ1-1	CASNRDRVTEAFF	TGCGCCAGCAACAGGGACAGGGTCACTGAAGCTTTCTTT
TRBV10-3	-	-	TRBJ2-2	CAISTAFRDTGELFF	TGTGCCATCAGTACGGCTTTTCGGGACACCGGGGAGCTGTTTTTT
TRBV29-1	-	-	TRBJ1-4	CSGTATNEKLFF	TGCAGTGGTACAGCAACTAATGAAAAACTGTTTTTT
TRBV5-6	-	TRBD1	TRBJ1-2	CASSLWDRAFYGYTF	TGTGCCAGCAGCTTGTGGGACAGGGCTTTCTATGGCTACACCTTC
TRBV6-6	-	TRBD1	TRBJ1-2	CASSPDRGGTNYGYTF	TGTGCCAGCAGTCCTGACAGGGGGGGGACGAACTATGGCTACACCTTC
TRBV6-1	-	TRBD1	TRBJ1-1	CASRGQALGSTEAFF	TGTGCCAGCAGAGGACAGGCTCTAGGGAGCACTGAAGCTTTCTTT
TRBV19	-	TRBD1	TRBJ1-4	CASSIKTGVNEKLFF	TGTGCCAGTAGTATAAAGACAGGGGTTAATGAAAAACTGTTTTTT
TRBV27	-	TRBD1	TRBJ1-5	CASSPPGQLNQPQHF	TGTGCCAGCAGTCCACCGGGACAGCTCAATCAGCCCCAGCATTTT
TRBV5-1	-	TRBD1	TRBJ2-5	CASSSGQGALETQYF	TGCGCCAGCAGCTCCGGACAGGGGGCGTTGGAGACCCAGTACTTC
TRBV4-2	-	-	TRBJ1-6	CASSQDGIQDSYNSPLHF	TGTGCCAGCAGCCAAGACGGGATACAGGACTCCTATAATTCACCCCTCCACTTT
TRBV25-1	-	-	TRBJ1-1	CASSMGGSEAFF	TGTGCCAGCAGCATGGGGGGCTCTGAAGCTTTCTTT
TRBV4-1	-	-	TRBJ2-1	CASRHSPANSYNEQFF	TGCGCCAGCAGGCATTCTCCAGCCAACTCCTACAATGAGCAGTTCTTC
TRBV7-2	-	-	TRBJ2-1	CASSLARRVSYNEQFF	TGTGCCAGCAGCTTAGCAAGGAGGGTTTCCTACAATGAGCAGTTCTTC
TRBV6-6	-	-	TRBJ1-4	CASIGDRGKLFF	TGTGCCAGCATCGGAGATCGGGGAAAACTGTTTTTT
TRBV7-2	-	-	TRBJ2-5	CASSPRDSREETQYF	TGTGCCAGCAGCCCTAGGGACTCCCGGGAAGAGACCCAGTACTTC
TRBV14	few	-	TRBJ1-2	CASSQDGFYGYTF	TGTGCCAGCAGCCAAGACGGTTTCTATGGCTACACCTTC
TRBV6-6	-	-	TRBJ2-3	CASDPTGTDTQYF	TGTGCCAGCGATCCGACGGGCACAGATACGCAGTATTTT
TRBV7-8	-	-	TRBJ1-2	CASSPGVGGRGYTF	TGTGCCAGCAGCCCAGGGGTAGGGGGTCGGGGCTACACCTTC
TRBV27	-	-	TRBJ1-5	CASKLSTGSNQPQHF	TGTGCCAGCAAATTATCGACAGGAAGCAATCAGCCCCAGCATTTT
TRBV9	-	-	TRBJ1-1	CASSVDPDMNTEAFF	TGTGCCAGCAGCGTAGATCCGGACATGAACACTGAAGCTTTCTTT
TRBV6-5	-	TRBD2	TRBJ2-1	CASTGGTYNEQFF	TGTGCCAGCACGGGGGGGACCTACAATGAGCAGTTCTTC
TRBV4-1	-	-	TRBJ1-3	CASSQGRLINTIYF	TGCGCCAGCAGCCAGGGCAGACTGATTAACACCATATATTTT
TRBV5-5	-	TRBD1	TRBJ2-7	CASMGQGAYEQYF	TGTGCCAGCATGGGACAGGGGGCGTACGAGCAGTACTTC
TRBV4-1	-	-	TRBJ1-1	CASSQDRSGTEAFF	TGCGCCAGCAGCCAAGATCGATCAGGCACTGAAGCTTTCTTT
TRBV7-9	-	-	TRBJ2-1	CASSRTVSYNEQFF	TGTGCCAGCAGCAGGACAGTCTCCTACAATGAGCAGTTCTTC
TRBV6-5	once	-	TRBJ1-1	CASSPPPGYTEAFF	TGTGCCAGCAGTCCCCCCCCGGGCTACACTGAAGCTTTCTTT
TRBV7-2	once	-	TRBJ2-1	CASSLMEGSNEQFF	TGTGCCAGCAGCTTAATGGAGGGGAGTAATGAGCAGTTCTTC
TRBV2	-	-	TRBJ2-4	CASRDFQPAKNIQYF	TGTGCCAGCCGGGACTTCCAACCGGCCAAAAACATTCAGTACTTC
TRBV19	-	-	TRBJ2-4	CASSRAIHLAKNIQYF	TGTGCCAGTAGTAGAGCTATCCATCTAGCCAAAAACATTCAGTACTTC
TRBV9	-	-	TRBJ1-2	CASGTTGPF	TGTGCCAGCGGGACAACGGGGCCCTTC
TRBV12-5	-	-	TRBJ1-1	CASGLVVGHEAFF	TGTGCTAGTGGTTTGGTGGTGGGCCATGAAGCTTTCTTT
TRBV27	-	-	TRBJ1-1	CASSFTVMNTEAFF	TGTGCCAGCAGTTTTACAGTAATGAACACTGAAGCTTTCTTT
TRBV30	few	-	TRBJ1-5	CAWSKGESQPQHF	TGTGCCTGGAGTAAAGGAGAATCACAGCCCCAGCATTTT
TRBV7-9	-	-	TRBJ1-2	CASSFKGRQYSNYGYTF	TGTGCCAGCAGCTTTAAGGGCAGACAATACTCTAACTATGGCTACACCTTC
TRBV5-4	-	-	TRBJ2-7	CASSQGMGGGDNYEQYF	TGTGCCAGCAGCCAGGGGATGGGGGGGGGCGATAACTACGAGCAGTACTTC
TRBV7-2	-	-	TRBJ1-2	CASSLGPERGSGYTF	TGTGCCAGCAGCTTAGGACCTGAGAGGGGTAGTGGCTACACCTTC
TRBV10-2	-	-	TRBJ1-3	CASRKDSNPGNTIYF	TGCGCCAGCAGGAAGGACAGTAACCCTGGAAACACCATATATTTT
TRBV5-8	-	-	TRBJ1-2	CASSLKTGYGYTF	TGTGCCAGCAGCTTGAAGACAGGCTATGGCTACACCTTC
TRBV21-1	-	-	TRBJ2-1	CATSDRADEQFF	TGTGCCACTTCGGACAGGGCCGATGAGCAGTTCTTC
TRBV11-2	-	-	TRBJ1-6	CASSLEAIGGSPLHF	TGTGCCAGCAGCTTAGAGGCCATTGGTGGTTCACCCCTCCACTTT